Each of the 21 T cell receptor beta chains below was sequenced from the same sample in a study of blood T cell repertoires in COVID-19. Repertoires were generated with immunoSEQ multiplex PCR, while TCRdb's copy carries only in-frame clones and drops some. In the table there are about 100,000 clones, 88% of which are singletons. Sequencing was performed on peripheral blood. The receptor set was obtained from a human donor in a cohort sampled during active COVID-19.

This chain joins TRBV5-4 and TRBJ2-1; weak D call: TRBD1 (6 bases). CDR3 length: 12 residues. Germline V gene data show CDR1 as SGHNT and CDR2 as YYREEE (reference sequence). V was trimmed by 2 bases and J by 6 bases, leaving 6 bases between them. The CDR3 sequence: CASSLGGNEQFF. The DNA for the CDR3 is TGTGCCAGCAGCTTAGGGGGCAATGAGCAGTTCTTC.

This chain connects TRBV5-6 to TRBJ1-2, with 8 bases fitting TRBD1. Germline lookup yields CDR1 SGHDT and CDR2 YYEEEE. J was trimmed by 9 bases and V by 4 bases; bases with no gene match: 11. This CDR3 contains 14 residues. CDR3 residues: CASSPVGTGGSYTF. DNA of the CDR3: TGTGCCAGCAGCCCGGTGGGGACAGGCGGTAGCTACACCTTC.

About this clone: The sample contains more than one DNA sequence encoding this CDR3. V and J are TRBV5-1 and TRBJ2-1; D is undetermined. CDR1 SGHRS and CDR2 YFSETQ come from the germline V gene. Trimming cost V 0 bases and J 6 bases, with 7 bases left between them. The CDR3 contains 13 residues. Here the CDR3 DNA reads TGCGCCAGCAGCTTGGCTGGCGGCAATGAGCAGTTCTTC. Its protein is CASSLAGGNEQFF.

This clone was counted once. The V call is TRBV11-2, the J call TRBJ1-6; tentative D call: TRBD1 (5 bases). CDR3 length equals 14 residues. The V and J ends lost 5 bases and 7 bases respectively, with 12 bases between them. Germline loops: CDR1 SGHAT, CDR2 FQNNGV. CDR3 protein: CASSPLGLNSPLHF. Here the CDR3 DNA reads TGTGCCAGCAGCCCCCTGGGGCTCAATTCACCCCTCCACTTT.

The gene calls are TRBV9 and TRBJ2-5; D not resolved. Trimming stripped 1 base from V and 1 base from J, with 11 bases between. Germline V gene data show CDR1 as SGDLS and CDR2 as YYNGEE. The CDR3 length is 15 residues. The CDR3 here is CASSVTGAAQETQYF. CDR3 DNA sequence: TGTGCCAGCAGCGTAACTGGCGCGGCCCAAGAGACCCAGTACTTC.

This clone came up a few times. The chain employs TRBV18 and TRBJ2-2; TRBD2 matches 7 bases. The CDR3 consists of 16 residues. V was pared by 0 bases and J by 2 bases, with 3 bases of the junction left unmatched. Germline CDR1 KGHSH, CDR2 LQKENI. CDR3 region: CASSPPTGGNTGELFF. The DNA for the CDR3 is TGTGCCAGCTCACCACCGACGGGGGGAAACACCGGGGAGCTGTTTTTT.

By share, this clone counts as medium-sized. The J gene is TRBJ2-5, the V gene TRBV19, with TRBD2 matching over 10 bases. This CDR3 is built from 15 residues. Per the germline V gene, CDR1 is LNHDA and CDR2 is SQIVND (reference sequence). V trimming: 3 bases; J trimming: 1 base; junction bases outside the gene matches: 2. The chain's CDR3 is CASSIRTSGQETQYF. CDR3 nucleotides: TGTGCCAGTAGTATTAGGACTAGCGGCCAAGAGACCCAGTACTTC.

The chain carries TRBV7-9 and TRBJ2-1; 10 bases fit TRBD2. Germline V gene lookup returns CDR1 SEHNR and CDR2 FQNEAQ (reference sequence). The ends lost 6 bases at V and 8 bases at J; junction bases unmatched: 10. This CDR3 region has 15 residues. CDR3 loop: CASSPLAGILYEQFF. CDR3 sequence (DNA): TGTGCCAGCAGTCCACTAGCGGGAATCCTCTATGAGCAGTTCTTC.

The chain employs TRBV19 and TRBJ1-5; D ambiguous. Trimming took off 8 bases at V and 7 bases at J, with 12 bases between the two ends. Germline CDR1 LNHDA, CDR2 SQIVND (reference sequence). This CDR3 contains 12 residues. The CDR3 DNA reads TGTGCCAGTTCGGGGAGAGACCAGCCCCAGCATTTT. Translating gives CASSGRDQPQHF.

V usage is TRBV13 and J usage is TRBJ2-7; tentatively, D is TRBD1 (6 bases). Trimming took 6 bases from V and 2 from J, leaving 17 bases between them. The CDR3 totals 15 residues. CDR1 PRHDT and CDR2 FYEKMQ come from the germline V gene (reference sequence). CDR3 loop: CASSQQGRPTYEQYF. DNA for the CDR3: TGTGCCAGCAGTCAACAGGGCAGGCCAACCTACGAGCAGTACTTC.

The rearrangement uses TRBV6-6 and TRBJ2-3, with 10 positions matching TRBD1. Germline V gives CDR1 MNHNY, CDR2 SVGAGI (reference sequence). CDR3 length equals 15 residues. After removal of 10 bases from V and 2 bases from J, the junction contained 9 bases not matched to a gene. The CDR3 bases are TGTGCCATCACCCGGGACAGGGGCCTCACAGATACGCAGTATTTT. This sequence encodes CAITRDRGLTDTQYF.

This clone has a handful of counts. The J gene is TRBJ1-5, the V gene TRBV6-1; perhaps TRBD1 as D (6 bases). The CDR3 consists of 15 residues. V was trimmed by 1 base and J by 1 base, leaving 8 bases between them. Germline loops: CDR1 MNHNS, CDR2 SASEGT. The CDR3 bases are TGTGCCAGCAGTGAAGGACAGGTGAGCAATCAGCCCCAGCATTTT. Encoded protein: CASSEGQVSNQPQHF.

The CDR3 spells CASSPRTGLGLYEQYF. The DNA for the CDR3 is TGTGCCAGCAGTCCCCGGACAGGCCTGGGTTTGTACGAGCAGTACTTC. The chain links TRBV28 to TRBJ2-7, with 7 bases aligning to TRBD1. V was pared by 5 bases and J by 4 bases, with 14 bases of the junction left unmatched. This CDR3 has 16 residues. Germline CDR1 and CDR2: MDHEN and SYDVKM. The variable domain in full, completed from reference TRBV28 and TRBJ2-7, reads DVKVTQSSRYLVKRTGEKVFLECVQDMDHENMFWYRQDPGLGLRLIYFSYDVKMKEKGDIPEGYSVSREKKERFSLILESASTNQTSMYLCASSPRTGLGLYEQYFGPGTRLTVT.

This chain joins TRBV5-1 and TRBJ2-3; 14 positions match TRBD2. The V gene's germline CDR1 is SGHRS and CDR2 YFSETQ. The J segment lost 4 bases and the V segment lost 4 bases, leaving 5 bases of the junction unmatched. The CDR3 extends over 16 amino acids. The CDR3 DNA reads TGCGCCAGCAGCGGATCGGGACTAGCGGGAGCAGATACGCAGTATTTT. This codes for CASSGSGLAGADTQYF.

This clone was counted only a few times. This chain connects TRBV19 to TRBJ1-6; no clear D gene. The CDR3 sequence is 12 residues long. V gave up 6 bases and J gave up 7 bases, with 7 bases separating them. Germline CDR1 reads LNHDA; CDR2 reads SQIVND (reference sequence). The CDR3 nucleotides are TGTGCCAGTAGCTATCCCAATTCACCCCTCCACTTT. It translates to CASSYPNSPLHF.

The gene calls are TRBV2 and TRBJ2-5, with TRBD2 matching 10 bases. The length of the CDR3 is 16 residues. V lost 6 bases, J lost 5 bases, and 12 bases stayed unmatched. The V gene's germline CDR1 is SNHLY and CDR2 FYNNEI. In DNA form, the CDR3 reads TGTGCCAGCAGGGCGATAGCGGGGGGCCGTCGGGAGACCCAGTACTTC. Amino acid sequence: CASRAIAGGRRETQYF.

The V call is TRBV29-1, the J call TRBJ2-2; 12 bases are shared with TRBD1. The J segment lost 5 bases and the V segment lost 5 bases, leaving 3 bases of the junction unmatched. This CDR3 has 14 amino acids. CDR1 SQVTM and CDR2 ANQGSEA come from the germline V gene. The CDR3 loop reads CSVQGQGATGELFF. The CDR3 DNA reads as TGCAGCGTTCAGGGACAGGGGGCGACCGGGGAGCTGTTTTTT.

The genes are TRBV28 and TRBJ1-1; possible D gene TRBD1, 6 bases. The V end lost 6 bases, the J end lost 4 bases, and 12 bases lay between the germline ends. Germline V gene lookup returns CDR1 MDHEN and CDR2 SYDVKM. This CDR3 comprises 13 residues. CDR3 region: CASSQGLGTEAFF. Written as DNA, the CDR3 is TGTGCCAGCAGCCAGGGGTTGGGCACTGAAGCTTTCTTT. Full variable domain (rest looked up from reference TRBV28 and TRBJ1-1): DVKVTQSSRYLVKRTGEKVFLECVQDMDHENMFWYRQDPGLGLRLIYFSYDVKMKEKGDIPEGYSVSREKKERFSLILESASTNQTSMYLCASSQGLGTEAFFGQGTRLTVV.

This chain joins TRBV5-5 and TRBJ2-5; TRBD1 aligns across 9 bases. CDR1 is SGHKS, CDR2 YYEKEE, per germline (reference sequence). CDR3 length: 16 residues. Trimming took 0 bases from V and 5 from J; bases not matched to a gene: 8. The CDR3 loop is CASSLGGQGRWETQYF. Here the CDR3 DNA reads TGTGCCAGCAGCTTGGGAGGACAGGGGCGGTGGGAGACCCAGTACTTC.

The V call is TRBV5-1, the J call TRBJ1-5; maybe TRBD1 (5 bases). CDR1 SGHRS and CDR2 YFSETQ come from the germline V gene. The V end was cut by 4 bases, the J end by 1 base, with 12 bases between. The CDR3 sequence is 15 residues long. The CDR3 nucleotides are TGCGCCAGCAGCCCCCTGGCAGGGAGCAATCAGCCCCAGCATTTT. Translated: CASSPLAGSNQPQHF.

The chain combines TRBV7-9 with TRBJ2-5, with a tentative D call TRBD2 (5 bases). This CDR3 contains 12 residues. Germline V CDR1 and CDR2: SEHNR, FQNEAQ (reference sequence). The CDR3 here is CAITSLPETQYF. As DNA, the CDR3 is TGTGCTATTACTAGTCTTCCAGAGACCCAGTACTTC.